This TCR beta chain appears in the sequencing data of a study of blood T cell repertoires in COVID-19. Study information: Samples representing acute and convalescent COVID-19 were sourced from the United States, Italy and Spain. Nucleic acid was either cDNA or gDNA, and it came from T cells, B-cell-depleted T cells, or PBMCs.

TCRdb keeps only in-frame clones here, not all; method: immunoSEQ multiplex PCR. The repertoire consists of about 100,000 clones, with over 75% occurring once and the leading ten covering 3.5% to 4%. Germline V gene data show CDR1 as SGHVS and CDR2 as FQNEAQ. This CDR3 region has 16 residues. V lost 4 bases, J lost 2 bases, and 18 bases lay in between. This TCR was sampled from a man aged 55-75 years with acute or convalescent COVID-19. The chain couples TRBV7-8 to TRBJ2-7; D perhaps matches TRBD1 (6 bases). The material sequenced was peripheral blood. The CDR3 loop is CASSSGVAGEPYEQYF. In DNA, the CDR3 is TGTGCCAGCAGCTCAGGCGTGGCAGGGGAACCCTACGAGCAGTACTTC.